This TCR beta chain was obtained from a study of cytotoxic CD8 clonotypes in ibrutinib-treated CLL. Per the germline V gene, CDR1 is SGHDT and CDR2 is YYEEEE. V dropped 3 bases and J dropped 3; count of bases not matched to a gene: 9. The CDR3 has 15 amino acids. The table came from immunoSEQ multiplex PCR; TCRdb's copy has only in-frame clones and leaves some out. The table records some 310,000 clones, 80% of them present only once. The sequence was obtained from a human donor with chronic lymphocytic leukemia. This chain joins TRBV5-6 and TRBJ2-7; 7 bases fit TRBD2. This sample comprised PBMCs, obtained before ibrutinib treatment. The CDR3 bases are TGTGCCAGCAGCTCCGCGGGGGACCACTACTACGAGCAGTACTTC. It codes for CASSSAGDHYYEQYF.